This is a list of T cell receptor beta chains from one sample in a study of T cells in Graves' hyperthyroidism and ophthalmopathy. TCRdb redid the calling of the multiplex PCR reads with MiXCR, one entry per CDR3 protein. The sample has around 430,000 distinct CDR3 sequences, 15% seen once. The specimen was blood. The receptors originated from a woman in her twenties or thirties with Graves' hyperthyroidism. Each CDR3 is given without its conserved first and last residue.

v_gene: TRBV10-3
j_gene: TRBJ2-1
CDR3aa: AISVLSSGYYNEQF

v_gene: TRBV6-1
j_gene: TRBJ2-6
CDR3aa: ASSELIGANVLT

v_gene: TRBV2
j_gene: TRBJ2-3
CDR3aa: GSGISTDTQY

v_gene: TRBV10-3
j_gene: TRBJ1-1
CDR3aa: AIRDTIDTEAF

v_gene: TRBV18
j_gene: TRBJ1-1
CDR3aa: ASSPSSGGVTEAF

v_gene: TRBV20-1
j_gene: TRBJ1-1
CDR3aa: SARLAGRYTEAF

v_gene: TRBV4-1
j_gene: TRBJ2-5
CDR3aa: ASSPGLAGIQETQY

v_gene: TRBV27
j_gene: TRBJ2-5
CDR3aa: ASSSLESQETQY

v_gene: TRBV19
j_gene: TRBJ2-1
CDR3aa: ASSRQPGYEQF

v_gene: TRBV2
j_gene: TRBJ1-6
CDR3aa: ASRGQGGNNSPLH

v_gene: TRBV6-1
j_gene: TRBJ2-7
CDR3aa: ASSRGLGGPPYEQY

v_gene: TRBV18
j_gene: TRBJ2-4
CDR3aa: ASSPQIAKNIQY

v_gene: TRBV6-1
j_gene: TRBJ2-2
CDR3aa: ASSAVAGFTGELF